This T cell receptor (beta chain) appears in the sequencing data of a study of blood T cell repertoires in COVID-19. The wider study: The United States, Italy and Spain supplied acute and convalescent COVID-19 samples. From T cells, B-cell-depleted T cells, or PBMCs came the material, which was cDNA or gDNA.

Original data processing: It was from reference gene primer amplification that nucleated cell counts were estimated. Repertoires were generated with immunoSEQ multiplex PCR, while TCRdb's copy carries only in-frame clones and drops some. The V and J calls and clone size come from that table; D and trimming were worked out from the DNA. The sample consists of approximately 160,000 clones, about three quarters of them appearing once. The trim removed 3 bases at V and 0 bases at J, leaving 5 bases unmatched. Per germline, CDR1 SGHVS and CDR2 FNYEAQ. CDR3 length: 15 amino acids. V usage is TRBV7-6 and J usage is TRBJ2-7; 7 positions match TRBD1. The sequenced material came from peripheral blood. This TCR was recovered from a man in his 60s with acute or convalescent COVID-19. The CDR3 sequence is CASSLQTGSSYEQYF. Written as DNA, the CDR3 is TGTGCCAGCAGCTTGCAGACAGGGAGCTCCTACGAGCAGTACTTC.